This T cell receptor beta chain was identified during a study of T cell responses to AZD1222 COVID-19 vaccine (dated by TCRdb to 2020 to 2022). With respect to the entire study: A total of 233 trial participants underwent TCR sequencing, of whom 207 received two doses of AZD1222 and about 26 received two doses of the MenACWY control vaccine. Trial participants were enrolled by age into 18-55, 56-69 and 70-plus year subgroups, with roughly 150, 30 and 60 TCR-sequenced participants respectively. On the study overall, not on this receptor specifically: The 56-69-year group was small, and its depth increase did not reach significance, likely because of low power. After two AZD1222 doses, spike-specific TCR breadth and depth were significantly higher than at day 0 and than in MenACWY recipients. Nearly half of unique spike-specific TCRs reportedly recognized epitopes outside regions mutated in the B.1.351 and B.1.1.7 variants. Because no samples from the day 14 peak response were available, repertoires could be characterized only after the peak T cell response. Most participants were white British and females outnumbered males, and the authors suggested that clonal diversity may have been underestimated. Conclusions about previously exposed vaccinees were limited because only a handful of AZD1222 recipients were SARS-CoV-2 seropositive at baseline. The vaccine-associated CD4 TCRs covered the entire spike protein, and the dominant responses fell in regions 160-218 and 743-854.

The CDR3 contains 20 residues, cysteine and phenylalanine counted. The kept DNA is CDR3 alone, 60 bases in frame from the first base. The junction carries 28 bases between V and J, which are trimmed by 2 bases and 5 bases respectively. The germline V gene encodes CDR1 SGHDN and CDR2 FVKESK. The CDR3 regions of human TCRbeta chains were analyzed by immunosequencing. In the original analysis: TCRs in the repertoires were matched against a reference library of SARS-CoV-2-specific TCRs that had been generated with the MIRA antigen-specificity platform. Breadth meant the fraction of unique TCRs that were SARS-CoV-2-associated, whereas depth meant the fraction of total T cells that were SARS-CoV-2-associated. Using the MIRA data, each spike-specific TCR was assigned both to the spike region to which the TCR was reactive and to a CD4 or CD8 class. Log10-transformed breadth and depth values were compared by one-way ANOVA with Sidak's multiple comparisons tests. As stored in TCRdb, this immuneACCESS dataset retains in-frame rearrangements with V and J assigned. A fraction of the clones does not appear; measured against another copy, unresolved V genes explain less than half of the discrepancy, and the remainder lacks a known reason. D and trimming come from the DNA, and the V and J calls and clone size come from that table. The sample records 100,000 to 150,000 clones, less than 95% of which are singletons. About 4.4% of the sample is taken by the ten largest.

The time point label for this specimen denotes: baseline before first vaccination. The sample's treatment or condition label, decoded: meningococcal conjugate vaccine given as trial control. Vaccinee samples were obtained from the UK trials COV001 and COV002, which included a single-blind randomized controlled phase 2/3 trial of AZD1222 (ChAdOx1 nCoV-19) in healthy adults. Trial participant PBMC samples were collected at day 0 and day 28 after the second dose for TCRbeta chain sequencing. About this clone: The target of this receptor is not known. The record has no base qualities; no much larger clone is one base away.

This clonotype was sampled from an adult in good health. The sequences come from peripheral blood, collected on day 0 of MenACWY control vaccination. The sequence links TRBV14 to TRBJ1-5, and TRBD1 may be the D gene, going by 5 matching bases. The CDR3 region: CASSQLLGWGGRHRDQPQHF. The DNA reads as follows: TGTGCCAGCAGCCAACTGCTCGGGTGGGGGGGACGCCATAGGGATCAGCCCCAGCATTTT. The variable domain in full, with residues beyond the CDR3 obtained from the reference TRBV14 and TRBJ1-5 genes, is EAGVTQFPSHSVIEKGQTVTLRCDPISGHDNLYWYRRVMGKEIKFLLHFVKESKQDESGMPNNRFLAERTGGTYSTLKVQPAELEDSGVYFCASSQLLGWGGRHRDQPQHFGDGTRLSIL.